Following are 5 T cell receptor beta chains from one sample sequenced in a study of T cell responses to AZD1222 COVID-19 vaccine. Using immunoSEQ multiplex PCR, the repertoire was profiled, and TCRdb retains in-frame clones only, with some absent. In the table there are around 50,000 clones, just over 85% of which are singletons. The sample consisted of peripheral blood, taken 28 days after the second AZD1222 dose. All receptors come from an adult who received the AZD1222 COVID-19 vaccine.

In its sample, this clone was seen once. The chain is built from TRBV5-1 and TRBJ2-7; D tentatively fits TRBD1 or TRBD2 (5 bases each). The CDR3 spans 15 residues. In germline, CDR1 is SGHRS, CDR2 YFSETQ. V was pared by 4 bases and J by 4 bases, with 18 bases between. The CDR3 is CASSRTSGPLYEQYF. CDR3 nucleotide sequence: TGCGCCAGCAGCCGAACGTCGGGACCACTTTACGAGCAGTACTTC.

This clone came up once. This rearrangement joins TRBV29-1 to TRBJ1-5; D ambiguous. Germline CDR1 is SQVTM and CDR2 is ANQGSEA. V lost 1 base to trimming and J lost 1 base, with 5 bases between them. CDR3 length: 13 residues. The CDR3 DNA follows: TGCAGCGTTGAAGGGGAGAGCAATCAGCCCCAGCATTTT. This translates into CSVEGESNQPQHF.

This rearrangement joins TRBV5-1 to TRBJ2-3; D is perhaps TRBD2 (6 bases). CDR3 size: 14 residues. V was cut by 7 bases and J by 3 bases, with 15 bases left in between. Per the germline V gene, CDR1 is SGHRS and CDR2 is YFSETQ. The CDR3 nucleotides are TGCGCCAGCTACTGGGACTCGGGTACAGATACGCAGTATTTT. Amino acid sequence: CASYWDSGTDTQYF. The complete variable domain, with remaining parts taken from reference TRBV5-1 and TRBJ2-3, reads KAGVTQTPRYLIKTRGQQVTLSCSPISGHRSVSWYQQTPGQGLQFLFEYFSETQRNKGNFPGRFSGRQFSNSRSEMNVSTLELGDSALYLCASYWDSGTDTQYFGPGTRLTVL.

The rearrangement joins TRBV2 to TRBJ1-1; D is possibly TRBD1 (6 bases). V was cut by 5 bases and J by 3 bases, with 10 bases left in between. The germline V gene encodes CDR1 SNHLY and CDR2 FYNNEI. This CDR3 is 13 amino acids long. The CDR3 here is CASSQDSDTEAFF. Here the CDR3 DNA reads TGTGCCAGCAGTCAGGACAGCGACACTGAAGCTTTCTTT.

The chain uses TRBV10-3 and TRBJ1-2; D is perhaps TRBD1 (6 bases). The CDR3 is made up of 15 amino acids. Germline lookup yields CDR1 ENHRY and CDR2 SYGVKD. The V gene lost 3 bases and the J gene lost 6 bases, with 17 bases spanning the gap. CDR3 in amino acids: CAISELGRGKDGYTF. CDR3 bases: TGTGCCATCAGTGAATTAGGCAGGGGAAAGGATGGCTACACCTTC.